Below, one T cell receptor (beta chain) is given with its context. Only in-frame clones appear in the TCRdb table, and some are missing; sequencing was by immunoSEQ multiplex PCR. The sample lists about 49,000 clones, about 80% occurring once. The sample's time point: blood 2 weeks post-SBRT. The treatment denotes: 15 Gy SBRT to primary tumor, nephrectomy 4 weeks later. Clear cell pathology was present in this patient's renal cell carcinoma. This sample is drawn from a study of radiation and T cells in renal cell carcinoma. Study information: Nephrectomy followed 15 Gy stereotactic body radiation by 4 weeks.

Germline V gene sequence: CDR1 MNHNY, CDR2 SVGAGI (reference sequence). Trimming stripped 6 bases from V and 3 bases from J, with 12 bases between. The CDR3 has 14 residues. The sample consisted of blood, taken from a patient whose treatment included radiotherapy and nephrectomy. The chain carries TRBV6-6 and TRBJ1-5, with D tentatively TRBD1 (5 bases). The TCR originated in a woman aged 70 to 79 with renal cell carcinoma. The CDR3 DNA sequence: TGTGCCAGCAGCCTACGGGGGGACAATCAGCCCCAGCATTTT. Its translation is CASSLRGDNQPQHF.